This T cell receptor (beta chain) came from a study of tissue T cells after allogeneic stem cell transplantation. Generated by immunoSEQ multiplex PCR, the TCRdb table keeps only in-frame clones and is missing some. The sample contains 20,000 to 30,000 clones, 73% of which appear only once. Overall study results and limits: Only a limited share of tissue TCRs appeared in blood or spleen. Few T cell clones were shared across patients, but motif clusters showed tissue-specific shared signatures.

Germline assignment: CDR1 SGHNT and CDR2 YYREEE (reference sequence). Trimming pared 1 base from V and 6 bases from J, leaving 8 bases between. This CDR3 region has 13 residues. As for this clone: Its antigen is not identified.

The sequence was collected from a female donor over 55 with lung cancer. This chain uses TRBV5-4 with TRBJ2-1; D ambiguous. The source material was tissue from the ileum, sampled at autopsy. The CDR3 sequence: CASSLLTANEQFF. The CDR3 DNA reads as TGTGCCAGCAGCTTGTTAACGGCCAATGAGCAGTTCTTC. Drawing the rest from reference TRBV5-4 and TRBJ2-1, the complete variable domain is ETGVTQSPTHLIKTRGQQVTLRCSSQSGHNTVSWYQQALGQGPQFIFQYYREEENGRGNFPPRFSGLQFPNYSSELNVNALELDDSALYLCASSLLTANEQFFGPGTRLTVL.